The rows below give T cell receptor beta chains drawn from one sample of a study of T cells in Graves' hyperthyroidism and ophthalmopathy. One entry per CDR3 protein results from TCRdb running MiXCR on the multiplex PCR reads. The sample has around 380,000 distinct CDR3 sequences; roughly 13% are singletons. Specimen: blood. The receptors here all came from a man aged 25 to 40 with Graves' hyperthyroidism that later progressed to Graves' ophthalmopathy. Each CDR3 is given with its conserved first and last residue. A D gene is named only where the DNA matches it firmly. Only part of the rows carry a size: once, few, many, or a class if the clone is expanded.

J	V	D	size	CDR3	DNA
TRBJ2-2	TRBV27	-	-	CASSFPEGAGELFF	TGTGCCAGCAGTTTTCCGGAAGGGGCCGGGGAGCTGTTTTTT
TRBJ2-4	TRBV19	-	-	CASMEGAKNIQYF	TGTGCCAGTATGGAGGGGGCCAAAAACATTCAGTACTTC
TRBJ2-1	TRBV9	-	few	CASSVGPRGLDEQFF	TGTGCCAGCAGCGTAGGCCCGCGGGGTTTAGATGAGCAGTTCTTC
TRBJ2-1	TRBV5-1	-	few	CASSLEGLDRAEQFF	TGCGCCAGCAGCTTGGAGGGACTAGACAGGGCTGAGCAGTTCTTC
TRBJ2-2	TRBV19	-	few	CASSIVNTGELFF	TGTGCCAGTAGTATAGTGAACACCGGGGAGCTGTTTTTT
TRBJ1-2	TRBV3-1	-	many	CASSPHRTAIYGYTF	TGTGCCAGCAGCCCACATCGGACAGCTATATATGGCTACACCTTC
TRBJ1-3	TRBV6-5	-	few	CASSYGQVVSAAGNTIYF	TGTGCCAGCAGTTACGGTCAGGTGGTCTCAGCGGCTGGAAACACCATATATTTT
TRBJ1-6	TRBV11-3	-	many	CASSIGTANSPLHF	TGTGCCAGCAGCATCGGGACTGCTAATTCACCCCTCCACTTT
TRBJ2-1	TRBV6-1	-	many	CASYGASDEQFF	TGTGCCAGCTATGGGGCCTCCGATGAGCAGTTCTTC
TRBJ2-1	TRBV18	TRBD1	many	CASSPTGQGNEQFF	TGTGCCAGCTCACCAACTGGACAGGGCAATGAGCAGTTCTTC
TRBJ2-7	TRBV9	-	-	CASSVTGQPIYEQYF	TGTGCCAGCAGCGTGACCGGACAGCCGATCTACGAGCAGTACTTC
TRBJ2-5	TRBV28	-	few	CASSLFIQGPQETQYF	TGTGCCAGCAGTTTATTCATACAGGGACCCCAAGAGACCCAGTACTTC
TRBJ2-1	TRBV7-9	TRBD1	many	CASSPIPGQGYNEQFF	TGTGCCAGCAGCCCGATACCGGGACAGGGGTACAATGAGCAGTTCTTC
TRBJ1-1	TRBV11-2	TRBD1	many	CASSFPGTGATEAFF	TGTGCCAGCAGCTTCCCCGGGACAGGGGCTACTGAAGCTTTCTTT
TRBJ2-1	TRBV7-2	TRBD2	-	CASSLSAAGGQYEQFF	TGTGCCAGCAGCTTATCGGCGGCGGGGGGGCAATATGAGCAGTTCTTC
TRBJ2-7	TRBV29-1	TRBD2	-	CSVGGAGGSYEQYF	TGCAGCGTTGGGGGAGCGGGGGGCTCCTACGAGCAGTACTTC
TRBJ2-3	TRBV2	TRBD1	many	CASSLTGVSDTQYF	TGTGCCAGCAGTCTGACAGGGGTGTCGGATACGCAGTATTTT
TRBJ1-2	TRBV12-3/TRBV12-4	-	-	CASSYGVYGYTF	TGTGCCAGCAGTTACGGGGTCTATGGCTACACCTTC
TRBJ1-6	TRBV30	-	-	CAWNVRMDSPLHF	TGTGCCTGGAATGTACGAATGGACTCACCCCTCCACTTT
TRBJ1-1	TRBV6-1	-	few	CASRRGGFMNTEAFF	TGTGCCAGCCGGCGCGGGGGCTTCATGAACACTGAAGCTTTCTTT
TRBJ1-2	TRBV2	TRBD1	many	CASSNRGPLMHNYGYTF	TGTGCCAGCAGCAACAGGGGGCCACTAATGCATAACTATGGCTACACCTTC
TRBJ1-6	TRBV28	-	-	CASSTRSYNSPLHF	TGTGCCAGCAGTACCCGCTCCTATAATTCACCCCTCCACTTT
TRBJ2-7	TRBV4-1	-	many	CASSQDLRGLPGEQYF	TGCGCCAGCAGCCAAGACTTGCGGGGGCTCCCCGGGGAGCAGTACTTC
TRBJ1-1	TRBV11-3	-	many	CASSLDSAVDTEAFF	TGTGCCAGCAGCTTAGATAGTGCGGTGGACACTGAAGCTTTCTTT
TRBJ2-3	TRBV11-3	TRBD2	few	CARSPTSGGGGTDTQYF	TGTGCCCGCAGCCCGACTAGCGGGGGAGGGGGCACAGATACGCAGTATTTT
TRBJ1-5	TRBV12-5	TRBD1	many	CASAKGTDRAGQPQHF	TGTGCTAGTGCTAAAGGAACGGACAGGGCCGGCCAGCCCCAGCATTTT
TRBJ2-3	TRBV29-1	-	many	CSVDLSVSADTQYF	TGCAGCGTTGACCTGAGCGTATCCGCAGATACGCAGTATTTT
TRBJ2-7	TRBV24-1	-	many	CATSGAWQGSEQYF	TGTGCCACCAGTGGGGCCTGGCAGGGGAGCGAGCAGTACTTC
TRBJ2-7	TRBV7-9	TRBD1	many	CASSPPTGMTYEQYF	TGTGCCAGCAGCCCACCGACAGGGATGACCTACGAGCAGTACTTC
TRBJ2-7	TRBV12-3/TRBV12-4	-	many	CASSFRGTGNEQYF	TGTGCCAGCAGTTTCAGAGGGACTGGCAACGAGCAGTACTTC
TRBJ1-5	TRBV18	-	-	CASSFLGAGNQPQHF	TGTGCCAGCTCATTCTTAGGGGCAGGCAATCAGCCCCAGCATTTT
TRBJ2-5	TRBV30	-	-	CAWSIPGTTGNTQYF	TGTGCCTGGAGTATCCCCGGGACCACGGGAAATACCCAGTACTTC
TRBJ2-5	TRBV27	-	many	CASSPYKEETQYF	TGTGCCAGCAGTCCCTACAAGGAAGAGACCCAGTACTTC
TRBJ2-7	TRBV5-5	TRBD1	many	CASSAWTGSYEQYF	TGTGCCAGCAGCGCCTGGACAGGGAGTTACGAGCAGTACTTC
TRBJ1-2	TRBV29-1	-	many	CSAATGSNYGYTF	TGCAGCGCTGCGACAGGTTCGAACTATGGCTACACCTTC
TRBJ2-5	TRBV20-1	TRBD1	once	CSARDGTGRTQYF	TGCAGTGCTAGAGATGGGACAGGGCGGACCCAGTACTTC
TRBJ1-1	TRBV4-1	-	many	CASSQEWRSNTEAFF	TGCGCCAGCAGCCAAGAGTGGCGGAGTAACACTGAAGCTTTCTTT
TRBJ1-1	TRBV7-9	-	many	CASSPSENTEAFF	TGTGCCAGCAGCCCCTCTGAGAACACTGAAGCTTTCTTT
TRBJ2-1	TRBV20-1	TRBD2	-	CSAREPSGGHNEQFF	TGCAGTGCTAGAGAACCCAGCGGGGGGCACAATGAGCAGTTCTTC
TRBJ1-1	TRBV27	-	many	CASSSGTLDTEAFF	TGTGCCAGCAGTTCGGGGACATTGGACACTGAAGCTTTCTTT
TRBJ2-7	TRBV2	-	many	CASSARRGAGYEQYF	TGTGCCAGCAGTGCCCGTAGGGGGGCGGGTTACGAGCAGTACTTC